These 17 T cell receptor beta chains were all obtained from the same sample, sequenced in a study of monozygotic twins with inflammatory bowel disease (dated by TCRdb to the late 2010s). Receptors were amplified or captured by 5' RACE. Instrument on record: Illumina HiSeq 2500. The reads were reprocessed in TCRdb, with one entry per CDR3 protein sequence and no accompanying DNA. The sample table includes about 160,000 distinct CDR3 sequences. 2.8% of the sample is held by the ten biggest clonotypes. What was sequenced was blood. These receptors originate from a human donor with ulcerative colitis or Crohn's disease, or a healthy co-twin of an affected twin (not recorded which).

The J gene is TRBJ2-2, the V gene TRBV5-1; no DNA is available, so the TRBD1 call from TCRdb remains unchecked. Germline CDR1 SGHRS, CDR2 YFSETQ. This CDR3 comprises 15 residues. The CDR3 sequence is CASSLDQGPTGELFF.

The J gene is TRBJ1-6, the V gene TRBV3-1; as DNA is missing, the TRBD1 call by TCRdb cannot be tested. From germline, CDR1 is LGHDT and CDR2 YNNKEL (reference sequence). This CDR3 has 14 residues. The CDR3 sequence is CASSQAGGRSPLHF.

The gene calls are TRBV6-2 or TRBV6-3 and TRBJ1-2; TCRdb's D call, TRBD1, is unchecked because there is no DNA. CDR1 is MNHEY, CDR2 SVGEGT, per germline. The length of the CDR3 is 14 residues. The CDR3 protein is CASSRGQANYGYTF.

The CDR3 sequence is CASSYAGGPLLPYEQYF. V gene TRBV28 combines with J gene TRBJ2-7; the D gene TCRdb calls, TRBD2, cannot be checked with no DNA. Per germline, CDR1 MDHEN and CDR2 SYDVKM. The CDR3 runs 17 residues.

The chain uses TRBV5-4 and TRBJ2-7; TCRdb picks TRBD1, but there is no DNA to check that call. Germline V lookup: CDR1 SGHNT, CDR2 YYREEE (reference sequence). This CDR3 is 15 amino acids long. This CDR3 reads CASSLDRGSFYEQYF.

The chain couples TRBV6-5 to TRBJ1-3. From germline, CDR1 is MNHEY and CDR2 SVGAGI. The CDR3 has 13 amino acids. The CDR3 loop is CASSIGAGNTIYF.

The V and J genes are TRBV4-1 and TRBJ2-7; the TCRdb call, TRBD2, lacks DNA for checking. The CDR3 extends over 16 amino acids. The germline CDR1 and CDR2 sequences are MGHRA and YSYEKL. CDR3 sequence reads: CASSQVKAGVLREQYF.

The chain is built from TRBV20-1 and TRBJ2-3; the D call of TRBD1 rests on TCRdb alone, since no DNA is present to check it. The CDR3 has 14 residues. Germline CDR1 is DFQATT and CDR2 is SNEGSKA (reference sequence). The CDR3 protein is CSARSVSRADTQYF.

The chain links TRBV6-1 to TRBJ2-2; checking the TCRdb D call of TRBD1 is not possible without DNA. There are 15 residues in the CDR3. Germline assignment: CDR1 MNHNS and CDR2 SASEGT. The CDR3 protein is CASIRGTANTGELFF.

The rearrangement uses TRBV20-1 and TRBJ1-5. Germline V gene data show CDR1 as DFQATT and CDR2 as SNEGSKA (reference sequence). The CDR3 is 15 amino acids. The CDR3 is CSARDAGSGNQPQHF.

The chain links TRBV10-3 to TRBJ1-5; lacking DNA, the TRBD1 call made by TCRdb goes unchecked. The CDR3 has 13 residues. CDR1 and CDR2 (germline): ENHRY, SYGVKD. The CDR3 region is CAISVDSYQPQHF.

The chain combines TRBV5-1 with TRBJ1-2. Germline lookup yields CDR1 SGHRS and CDR2 YFSETQ. The CDR3 is 14 amino acids. The CDR3 region is CASSRVLGDYGYTF.

The chain links TRBV5-1 to TRBJ2-2. The germline CDR1 and CDR2 sequences are SGHRS and YFSETQ. The CDR3 spans 12 residues. The CDR3 protein is CASSLSAGELFF.

This chain connects TRBV30 to TRBJ1-6; the D call from TCRdb, TRBD1, cannot be confirmed without DNA. CDR3 length: 13 residues. CDR1 GTSNPN and CDR2 SVGIG come from the germline V gene (reference sequence). This chain's CDR3 is CAWRYRDRSPLHF. The full variable domain, rest sourced from reference TRBV30 and TRBJ1-6, is SQTIHQWPATLVQPVGSPLSLECTVEGTSNPNLYWYRQAAGRGLQLLFYSVGIGQISSEVPQNLSASRPQDRQFILSSKKLLLSDSGFYLCAWRYRDRSPLHFGNGTRLTVT.

The chain uses TRBV30 and TRBJ1-5; lacking DNA, the TRBD1 call made by TCRdb goes unchecked. CDR3 length equals 14 residues. The germline V gene encodes CDR1 GTSNPN and CDR2 SVGIG (reference sequence). CDR3 loop: CARSSWTGNQPQHF.

V gene TRBV28 combines with J gene TRBJ1-5. This CDR3 region has 13 residues. Germline CDR1 and CDR2: MDHEN and SYDVKM. The CDR3 here is CASSFGDFEPQHF.

This rearrangement joins TRBV25-1 to TRBJ1-1; the D gene TCRdb calls, TRBD1, cannot be checked with no DNA. Germline CDR1 and CDR2: MGHDK and SYGVNS. The CDR3 loop spans 15 amino acids. CDR3: CASSEYTGTARAAFF.